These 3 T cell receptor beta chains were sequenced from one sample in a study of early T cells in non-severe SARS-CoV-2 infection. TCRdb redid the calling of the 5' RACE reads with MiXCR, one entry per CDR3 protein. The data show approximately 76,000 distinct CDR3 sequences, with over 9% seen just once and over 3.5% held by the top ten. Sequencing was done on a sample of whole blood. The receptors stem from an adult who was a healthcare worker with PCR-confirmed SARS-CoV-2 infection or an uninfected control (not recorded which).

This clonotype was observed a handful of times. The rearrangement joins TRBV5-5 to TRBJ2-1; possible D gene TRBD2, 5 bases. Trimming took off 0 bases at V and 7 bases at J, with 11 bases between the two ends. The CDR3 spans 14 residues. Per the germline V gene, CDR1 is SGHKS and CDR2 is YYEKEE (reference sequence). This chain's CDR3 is CASSLAAGRNEQFF. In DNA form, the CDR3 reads TGTGCCAGCAGCTTGGCGGCGGGTAGGAATGAGCAGTTCTTC.

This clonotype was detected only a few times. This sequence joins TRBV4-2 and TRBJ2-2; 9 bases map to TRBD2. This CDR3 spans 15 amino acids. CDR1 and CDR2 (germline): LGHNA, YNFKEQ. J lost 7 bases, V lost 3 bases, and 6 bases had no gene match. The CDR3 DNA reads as TGTGCCAGCAGCCAGAAAGAGCGGGGGGTCGGGGAGCTGTTTTTT. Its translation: CASSQKERGVGELFF.

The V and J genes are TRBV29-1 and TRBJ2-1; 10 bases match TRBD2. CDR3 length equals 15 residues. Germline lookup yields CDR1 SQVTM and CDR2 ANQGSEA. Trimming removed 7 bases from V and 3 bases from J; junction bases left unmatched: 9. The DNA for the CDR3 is TGCAGCGCCGGACAGCGGGGGGGCTTCTACAATGAGCAGTTCTTC. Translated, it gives CSAGQRGGFYNEQFF.